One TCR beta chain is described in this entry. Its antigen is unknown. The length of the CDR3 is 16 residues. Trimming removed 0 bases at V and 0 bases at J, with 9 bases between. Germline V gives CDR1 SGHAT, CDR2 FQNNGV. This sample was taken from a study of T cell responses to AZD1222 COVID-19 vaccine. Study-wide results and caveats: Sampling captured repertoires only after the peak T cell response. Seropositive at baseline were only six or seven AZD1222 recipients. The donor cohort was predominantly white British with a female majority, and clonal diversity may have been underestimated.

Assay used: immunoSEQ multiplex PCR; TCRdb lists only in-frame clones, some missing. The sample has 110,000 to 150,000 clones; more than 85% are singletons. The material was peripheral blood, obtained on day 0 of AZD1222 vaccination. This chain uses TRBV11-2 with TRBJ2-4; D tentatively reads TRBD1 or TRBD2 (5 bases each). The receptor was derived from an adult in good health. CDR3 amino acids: CASSLDPGTAKNIQYF. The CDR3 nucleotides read TGTGCCAGCAGCTTAGATCCCGGGACAGCCAAAAACATTCAGTACTTC.